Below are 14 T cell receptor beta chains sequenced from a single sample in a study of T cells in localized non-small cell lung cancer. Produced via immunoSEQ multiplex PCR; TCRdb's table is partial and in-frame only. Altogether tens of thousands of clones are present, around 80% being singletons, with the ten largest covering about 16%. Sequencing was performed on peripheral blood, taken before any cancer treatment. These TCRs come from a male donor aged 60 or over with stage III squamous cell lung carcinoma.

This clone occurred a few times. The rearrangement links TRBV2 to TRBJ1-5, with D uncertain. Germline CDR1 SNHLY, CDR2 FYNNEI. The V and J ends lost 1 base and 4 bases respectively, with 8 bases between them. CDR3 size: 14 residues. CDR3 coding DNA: TGTGCCAGCAGTGAAGTTGGAGGTAATCAGCCCCAGCATTTT. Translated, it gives CASSEVGGNQPQHF.

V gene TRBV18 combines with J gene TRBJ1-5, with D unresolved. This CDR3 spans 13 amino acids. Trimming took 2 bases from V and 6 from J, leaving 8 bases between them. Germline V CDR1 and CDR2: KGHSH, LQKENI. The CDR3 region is CASSPGEGQPQHF. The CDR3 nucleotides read TGTGCCAGCTCACCAGGGGAAGGTCAGCCCCAGCATTTT. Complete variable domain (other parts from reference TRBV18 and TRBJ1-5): NAGVMQNPRHLVRRRGQEARLRCSPMKGHSHVYWYRQLPEEGLKFMVYLQKENIIDESGMPKERFSAEFPKEGPSILRIQQVVRGDSAAYFCASSPGEGQPQHFGDGTRLSIL.

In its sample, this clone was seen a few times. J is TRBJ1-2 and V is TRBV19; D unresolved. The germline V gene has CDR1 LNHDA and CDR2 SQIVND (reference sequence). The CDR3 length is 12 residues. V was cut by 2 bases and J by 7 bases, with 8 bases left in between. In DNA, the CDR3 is TGTGCCAGTAGTATAAGGGTTGGTGGCTACACCTTC. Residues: CASSIRVGGYTF.

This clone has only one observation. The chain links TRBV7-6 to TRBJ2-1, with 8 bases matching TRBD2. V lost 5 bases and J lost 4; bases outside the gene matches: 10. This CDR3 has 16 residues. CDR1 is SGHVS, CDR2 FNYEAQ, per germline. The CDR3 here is CASSRRAAGEYNEQFF. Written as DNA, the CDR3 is TGTGCCAGCAGCCGCCGGGCAGCGGGAGAGTACAATGAGCAGTTCTTC.

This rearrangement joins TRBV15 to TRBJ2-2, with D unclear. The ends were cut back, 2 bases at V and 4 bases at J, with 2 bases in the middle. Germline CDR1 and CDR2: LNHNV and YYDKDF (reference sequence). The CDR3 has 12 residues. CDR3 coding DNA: TGTGCCACCAGCAGATTCACCGGGGAGCTGTTTTTT. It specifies CATSRFTGELFF.

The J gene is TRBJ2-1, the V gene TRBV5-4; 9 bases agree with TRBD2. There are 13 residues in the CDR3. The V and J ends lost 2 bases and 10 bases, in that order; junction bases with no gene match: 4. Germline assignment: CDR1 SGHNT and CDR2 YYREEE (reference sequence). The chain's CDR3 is CASSLRLADEQFF. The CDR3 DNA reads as TGTGCCAGCAGCTTAAGACTAGCGGACGAGCAGTTCTTC.

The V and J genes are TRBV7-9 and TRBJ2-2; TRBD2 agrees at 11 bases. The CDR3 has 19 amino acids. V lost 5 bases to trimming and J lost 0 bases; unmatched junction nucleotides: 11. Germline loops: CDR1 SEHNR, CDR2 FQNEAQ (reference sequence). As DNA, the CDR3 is TGTGCCAGCAGCCCTCGACTAGCGGGACAAACGGCGAACACCGGGGAGCTGTTTTTT. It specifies CASSPRLAGQTANTGELFF.

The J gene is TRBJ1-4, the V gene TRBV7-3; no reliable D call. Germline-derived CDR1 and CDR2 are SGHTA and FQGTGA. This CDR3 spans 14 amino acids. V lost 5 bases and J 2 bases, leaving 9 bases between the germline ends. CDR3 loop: CASSRTSTNEKLFF. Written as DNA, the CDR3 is TGTGCCAGCAGCCGCACCTCCACTAATGAAAAACTGTTTTTT.

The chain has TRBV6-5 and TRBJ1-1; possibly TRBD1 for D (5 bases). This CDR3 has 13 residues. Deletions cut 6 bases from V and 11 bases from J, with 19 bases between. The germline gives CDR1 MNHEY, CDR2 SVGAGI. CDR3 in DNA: TGTGCCAGCAGAGGCCGGGACCTCCAGGTGGCTTTCTTT. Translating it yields CASRGRDLQVAFF.

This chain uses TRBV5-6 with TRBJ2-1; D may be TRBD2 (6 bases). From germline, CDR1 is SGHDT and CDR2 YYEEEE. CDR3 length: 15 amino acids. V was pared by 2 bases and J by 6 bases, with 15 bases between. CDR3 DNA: TGTGCCAGCAGCTTAAGGAGGGAGCTAGTCAATGAGCAGTTCTTC. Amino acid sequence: CASSLRRELVNEQFF.

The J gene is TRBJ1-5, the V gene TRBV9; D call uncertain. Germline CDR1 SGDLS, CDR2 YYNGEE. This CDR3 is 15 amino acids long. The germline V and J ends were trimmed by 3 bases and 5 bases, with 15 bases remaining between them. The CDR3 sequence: CASSEGETNYQPQHF. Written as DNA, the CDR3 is TGTGCCAGCAGCGAGGGCGAGACAAACTATCAGCCCCAGCATTTT.

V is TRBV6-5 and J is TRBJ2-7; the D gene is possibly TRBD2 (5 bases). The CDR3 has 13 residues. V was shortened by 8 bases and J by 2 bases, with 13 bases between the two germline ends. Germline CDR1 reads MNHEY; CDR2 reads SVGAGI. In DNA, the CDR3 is TGTGCCAGCCGAAGCGGCACAGCCTACGAGCAGTACTTC. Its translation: CASRSGTAYEQYF.

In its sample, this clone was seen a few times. The CDR3 loop reads CASSPQVVQIGANTF. The CDR3 nucleotides read TGTGCCAGCAGCCCCCAAGTCGTCCAAATTGGGGCTAACACCTTC. The chain combines TRBV21-1 with TRBJ1-2; TRBD1, the table's D call, was not compared with the DNA. TRBV21-1 is described as a pseudogene. The CDR3 spans 15 residues.

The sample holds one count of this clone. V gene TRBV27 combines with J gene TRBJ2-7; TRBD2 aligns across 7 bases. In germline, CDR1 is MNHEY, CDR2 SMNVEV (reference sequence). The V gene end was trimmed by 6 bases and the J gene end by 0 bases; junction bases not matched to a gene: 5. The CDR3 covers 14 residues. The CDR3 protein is CASRGEGLSYEQYF. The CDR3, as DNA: TGTGCCAGCAGGGGGGAGGGCCTCTCCTACGAGCAGTACTTC.